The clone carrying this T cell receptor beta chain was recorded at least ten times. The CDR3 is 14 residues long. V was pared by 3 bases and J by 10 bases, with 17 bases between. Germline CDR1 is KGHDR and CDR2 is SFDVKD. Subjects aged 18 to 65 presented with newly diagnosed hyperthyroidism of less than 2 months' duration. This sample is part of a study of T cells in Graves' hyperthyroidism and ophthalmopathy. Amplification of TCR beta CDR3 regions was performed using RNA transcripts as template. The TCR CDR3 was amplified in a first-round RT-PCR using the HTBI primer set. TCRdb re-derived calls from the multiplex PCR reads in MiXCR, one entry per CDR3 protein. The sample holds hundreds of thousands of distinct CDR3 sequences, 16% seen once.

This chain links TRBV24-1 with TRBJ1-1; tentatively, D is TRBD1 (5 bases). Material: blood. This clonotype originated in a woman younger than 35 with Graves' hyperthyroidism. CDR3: CATSDPPGAYGAFF. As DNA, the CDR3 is TGTGCCACCAGTGATCCCCCCGGGGCCTACGGAGCTTTCTTT.